This T cell receptor (beta chain) was identified during a study of shared clonotypes between healthy human individuals. Study-level findings and limits: Rarefaction curves obtained for sorted subsets showed sequencing incomplete despite large depth.

TCRdb's table, derived via immunoSEQ multiplex PCR, lists solely in-frame clones and lacks some. The table has a few million clones, approximately 94% seen once. A note on this clone: Its antigen is not known.

V was shortened by 9 bases and J by 2 bases, with 12 bases between the two germline ends. CDR3 size: 13 residues. From germline, CDR1 is SGHRS and CDR2 YFSETQ. The sequence came from a man between 18 and 35 years old in good health. The sample comprised naive CD4+ T cells sorted from blood. Subset described: CD45RA+ positively selected. The chain couples TRBV5-1 to TRBJ1-3, with D possibly TRBD1 on 5 matching bases. The CDR3 region has the DNA TGCGCCACCACGGAGGGACCTGGAAACACCATATATTTT. As protein: CATTEGPGNTIYF.